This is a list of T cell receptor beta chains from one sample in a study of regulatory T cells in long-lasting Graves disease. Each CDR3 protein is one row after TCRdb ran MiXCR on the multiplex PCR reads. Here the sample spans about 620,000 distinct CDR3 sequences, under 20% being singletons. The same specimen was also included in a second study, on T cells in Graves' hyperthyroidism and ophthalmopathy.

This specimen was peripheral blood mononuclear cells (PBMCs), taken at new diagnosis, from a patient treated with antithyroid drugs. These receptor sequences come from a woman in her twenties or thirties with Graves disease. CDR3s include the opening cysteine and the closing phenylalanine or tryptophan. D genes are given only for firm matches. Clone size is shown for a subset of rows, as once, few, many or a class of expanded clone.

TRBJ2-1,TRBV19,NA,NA,CASRRDVYNEQFF,TGTGCCAGTAGGAGGGACGTCTACAATGAGCAGTTCTTC
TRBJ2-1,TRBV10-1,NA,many,CASSGRVSYNEQFF,TGTGCCAGCAGTGGGCGGGTATCCTACAATGAGCAGTTCTTC
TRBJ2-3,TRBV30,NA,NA,CAWSPNSFPRADF,TGTGCCTGGAGCCCGAACTCGTTCCCCCGCGCGGATTTT
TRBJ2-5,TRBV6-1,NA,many,CASSDQTGAAETQYF,TGTGCCAGCAGTGACCAGACAGGTGCGGCAGAGACCCAGTACTTC
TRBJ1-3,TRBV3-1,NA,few,CASSPSGPGSGNTIYF,TGTGCCAGCAGCCCTTCGGGTCCCGGATCTGGAAACACCATATATTTT
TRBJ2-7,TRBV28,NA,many,CAAGNYEQYF,TGTGCCGCTGGAAACTACGAGCAGTACTTC
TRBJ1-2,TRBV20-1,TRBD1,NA,CSAKRTGGNNYGYTF,TGCAGTGCAAAACGGACAGGGGGGAATAACTATGGCTACACCTTC
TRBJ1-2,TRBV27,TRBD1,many,CASSYDREGYGYTF,TGTGCCAGCTCATACGACAGGGAGGGTTATGGCTACACCTTC
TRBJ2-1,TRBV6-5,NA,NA,CASSLGGILGNEQFF,TGTGCCAGCAGTTTAGGGGGAATCCTAGGCAATGAGCAGTTCTTC
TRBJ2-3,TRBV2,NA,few,CASREFTDTQYF,TGTGCCAGCCGAGAATTCACAGATACGCAGTATTTT